A single sample is the source of the 23 T cell receptor beta chains below, sequenced in a study of OX40 agonist ivuxolimab in advanced cancers. Libraries were prepared by immunoSEQ multiplex PCR; TCRdb keeps only in-frame clonotypes and omits some of them. The sample consists of 20,000 or so clones, roughly 91% of them appearing once. The material was CD4+ or CD8+ T cells sorted from blood, obtained in a trial of the OX40 agonist ivuxolimab. The receptors stem from an adult with an advanced solid tumor such as melanoma, head and neck, liver or kidney cancer.

The chain combines TRBV5-1 with TRBJ1-4, with TRBD1 matching over 7 bases. The V gene's germline CDR1 is SGHRS and CDR2 YFSETQ. Unmatched junction bases numbered 7, after V lost 0 bases and J lost 8 bases. CDR3 size: 15 residues. In DNA form, the CDR3 reads TGCGCCAGCAGCTTGGCGGGACAGCTAGGGGAAAAACTGTTTTTT. Translation gives CASSLAGQLGEKLFF.

The V call is TRBV28, the J call TRBJ1-5, with no clear D. Per the germline V gene, CDR1 is MDHEN and CDR2 is SYDVKM. V was cut by 2 bases and J by 1 base, with 6 bases left in between. The CDR3 spans 14 residues. CDR3 DNA sequence: TGTGCCAGCAGTTTAGGGCAGAGCAATCAGCCCCAGCATTTT. Translating it yields CASSLGQSNQPQHF.

This clone was found a few times. The chain carries TRBV7-9 and TRBJ1-2; 7 bases are shared with TRBD1. The junction had 2 bases not matched to a gene; V was cut back by 3 bases and J by 4 bases. Germline V CDR1 and CDR2: SEHNR, FQNEAQ (reference sequence). The CDR3 runs to 13 residues. The CDR3 loop reads CASSFRDSYGYTF. CDR3 in DNA: TGTGCCAGCAGCTTTAGGGACAGCTATGGCTACACCTTC.

The genes are TRBV7-2 and TRBJ2-7; TRBD2 agrees at 13 bases. There are 14 residues in the CDR3. Per germline, CDR1 SGHTA and CDR2 FQGNSA. With 4 bases clipped from V and 3 bases from J, the junction kept 0 bases outside the gene matches. CDR3 in DNA: TGTGCCAGCAGCTGGACTAGCGGGAGCTACGAGCAGTACTTC. Its translation is CASSWTSGSYEQYF.

This chain joins TRBV11-2 and TRBJ2-7; perhaps TRBD1 as D (6 bases). Trimming left V 5 bases short and J 4 bases short, with 12 bases between. The germline CDR1 and CDR2 sequences are SGHAT and FQNNGV. This CDR3 comprises 13 residues. The CDR3 DNA follows: TGTGCCAGCAGCCCACAGGGCAAATACGAGCAGTACTTC. Its protein product is CASSPQGKYEQYF.

The chain uses TRBV9 and TRBJ2-2; 7 positions agree with TRBD2. This CDR3 contains 16 residues. The junction had 9 bases not matched to a gene; V was cut back by 4 bases and J by 3 bases. Germline CDR1 reads SGDLS; CDR2 reads YYNGEE. The CDR3 sequence is CASSLGREFYTGELFF. The DNA of the CDR3 is TGTGCCAGCAGCCTTGGGAGGGAGTTTTACACCGGGGAGCTGTTTTTT.

The gene calls are TRBV9 and TRBJ2-5; 10 positions match TRBD2. V was pared by 3 bases and J by 5 bases, with 7 bases of the junction left unmatched. Germline CDR1 SGDLS, CDR2 YYNGEE. This CDR3 spans 15 amino acids. The CDR3 loop is CASSEEAGGWETQYF. CDR3 DNA sequence: TGTGCCAGCAGCGAGGAAGCGGGAGGGTGGGAGACCCAGTACTTC.

The chain has TRBV28 and TRBJ2-7; D could derive from TRBD1 or TRBD2 (5 bases each). This CDR3 is 16 amino acids long. V lost 0 bases and J 3 bases, leaving 15 bases between the germline ends. Germline lookup yields CDR1 MDHEN and CDR2 SYDVKM. The DNA of the CDR3 is TGTGCCAGCAGTTTATGGGAGGAGACTGGGGGCTACGAGCAGTACTTC. Protein product: CASSLWEETGGYEQYF. The full variable domain, with the rest looked up from reference TRBV28 and TRBJ2-7, is DVKVTQSSRYLVKRTGEKVFLECVQDMDHENMFWYRQDPGLGLRLIYFSYDVKMKEKGDIPEGYSVSREKKERFSLILESASTNQTSMYLCASSLWEETGGYEQYFGPGTRLTVT.

This clone was seen only a few times. The chain recombines TRBV19 with TRBJ2-7; a weak D match, TRBD1 (5 bases). Germline CDR1 and CDR2: LNHDA and SQIVND (reference sequence). The CDR3 is 13 amino acids. Trimming removed 4 bases at V and 3 bases at J, with 10 bases between. CDR3 sequence reads: CASSSGHLYEQYF. The DNA of the CDR3 is TGTGCCAGTAGTAGCGGACACCTCTACGAGCAGTACTTC.

This chain uses TRBV27 with TRBJ2-1; 14 bases match TRBD2. Germline V gene sequence: CDR1 MNHEY, CDR2 SMNVEV (reference sequence). This CDR3 has 13 amino acids. The V segment lost 6 bases and the J segment 10 bases; nucleotides outside the gene matches: 2. DNA of the CDR3: TGTGCCAGCAGGGGACTAGCGGGAGTAGAGCAGTTCTTC. Its protein product is CASRGLAGVEQFF.

CDR3 DNA: TGTGCCAGCAGTTTGACAGGGGGCGGAGATACGCAGTATTTT. Its translation: CASSLTGGGDTQYF. This sequence joins TRBV27 and TRBJ2-3; the match to TRBD1 covers 10 bases. CDR1 and CDR2 from the germline V gene are MNHEY and SMNVEV (reference sequence). The CDR3 runs 14 residues. The junction had 2 bases not matched to a gene; V was cut back by 3 bases and J by 5 bases.

The chain couples TRBV19 to TRBJ2-4, with TRBD1 matching 8 bases. Looked up from germline, CDR1 is LNHDA and CDR2 is SQIVND (reference sequence). The V segment lost 1 base and the J segment 0 bases; nucleotides outside the gene matches: 2. The CDR3 sequence is 16 residues long. The CDR3 protein is CASSIGQGLAKNIQYF. DNA for the CDR3: TGTGCCAGTAGTATAGGACAGGGGCTAGCCAAAAACATTCAGTACTTC.

The gene calls are TRBV28 and TRBJ1-4; tentative D call: TRBD1 (6 bases). Trimming took 8 bases from V and 8 from J, leaving 18 bases between them. Germline-derived CDR1 and CDR2 are MDHEN and SYDVKM. The CDR3 totals 14 residues. For the CDR3, the DNA is TGTGCCAGCCGACCAGCGGACAGAGGGGAAAAACTGTTTTTT. This translates into CASRPADRGEKLFF.

The CDR3 DNA follows: TGTGCCAGCAGTCAGAGACTCCTATCCTACGAGCAGTACTTC. This gives the protein CASSQRLLSYEQYF. V and J are TRBV27 and TRBJ2-7; D gene ambiguous. Germline V gene lookup returns CDR1 MNHEY and CDR2 SMNVEV (reference sequence). The germline V and J ends were trimmed by 5 bases and 1 base, with 12 bases remaining between them. The CDR3 consists of 14 residues.

The chain links TRBV27 to TRBJ2-7; 12 bases line up with TRBD2. The J segment lost 4 bases and the V segment lost 5 bases, leaving 12 bases of the junction unmatched. Germline V lookup: CDR1 MNHEY, CDR2 SMNVEV (reference sequence). This CDR3 comprises 17 residues. The DNA of the CDR3 is TGTGCCAGCAGTCCCCCTCCGGAACTAGCGGGAGGTTACGAGCAGTACTTC. Translating gives CASSPPPELAGGYEQYF.

The chain uses TRBV25-1 and TRBJ2-7; D gene unclear. With 2 bases removed from V and 1 base from J, the gap between germline ends came to 9 bases. The length of the CDR3 is 14 residues. CDR1 MGHDK and CDR2 SYGVNS come from the germline V gene. This chain's CDR3 is CASSEDPASYEQYF. In nucleotides, the CDR3 is TGTGCCAGCAGTGAAGATCCGGCGTCCTACGAGCAGTACTTC.

The V gene is TRBV25-1, the J gene TRBJ2-1; the D is unclear. Germline values: CDR1 MGHDK, CDR2 SYGVNS. Trimming took off 4 bases at V and 10 bases at J, with 11 bases between the two ends. The CDR3 runs to 12 residues. CDR3 residues: CASSGYPPEQFF. DNA of the CDR3: TGTGCCAGCAGTGGATACCCTCCGGAGCAGTTCTTC.

This chain uses TRBV28 with TRBJ2-7, with 15 bases matching TRBD2. V shed 6 bases and J 6 bases; nucleotides not matched to a gene: 9. This CDR3 comprises 16 residues. Germline assignment: CDR1 MDHEN and CDR2 SYDVKM. The CDR3 DNA reads TGTGCCAGCAGCCAAGGGACTAGCGGGAGGATCCCCGAGCAGTACTTC. Translation: CASSQGTSGRIPEQYF.

J is TRBJ2-6 and V is TRBV19; tentatively, D is TRBD2 (5 bases). The germline gives CDR1 LNHDA, CDR2 SQIVND (reference sequence). Between the trimmed V and J ends, which lost 5 bases and 0 bases, there was a span of 8 bases. This CDR3 is built from 15 residues. CDR3 protein: CASSWESSGANVLTF. CDR3 nucleotide sequence: TGTGCCAGTAGTTGGGAGAGCTCTGGGGCCAACGTCCTGACTTTC. Supplemented by reference TRBV19 and TRBJ2-6, the full variable domain reads DGGITQSPKYLFRKEGQNVTLSCEQNLNHDAMYWYRQDPGQGLRLIYYSQIVNDFQKGDIAEGYSVSREKKESFPLTVTSAQKNPTAFYLCASSWESSGANVLTFGAGSRLTVL.

This chain joins TRBV5-4 and TRBJ2-1; TRBD2 matches 9 bases. Germline V gives CDR1 SGHNT, CDR2 YYREEE (reference sequence). The CDR3 extends over 16 amino acids. After removal of 3 bases from V and 12 bases from J, the junction contained 16 bases not matched to a gene. The CDR3 nucleotides are TGTGCCAGCAGCTCAGAGGGGCTAGCGGGATTTACAGGGCAGTTCTTC. This gives the protein CASSSEGLAGFTGQFF.

V usage is TRBV18 and J usage is TRBJ2-2, with unresolved D. Germline lookup yields CDR1 KGHSH and CDR2 LQKENI. Trimming took off 3 bases at V and 9 bases at J, with 8 bases between the two ends. The CDR3 extends over 12 amino acids. The CDR3 region has the DNA TGTGCCAGCTCACCGGTGGGCCGGGAGCTGTTTTTT. Its translation: CASSPVGRELFF.

The chain recombines TRBV5-1 with TRBJ2-1; TRBD2 matches at 7 bases. Germline V lookup: CDR1 SGHRS, CDR2 YFSETQ. The ends lost 0 bases at V and 6 bases at J; junction bases unmatched: 3. The CDR3 extends over 14 amino acids. This CDR3 is CASSLALASNEQFF. CDR3 sequence (DNA): TGCGCCAGCAGCTTGGCACTAGCGAGCAATGAGCAGTTCTTC.

This clone was observed once. The genes are TRBV27 and TRBJ2-1; 13 nucleotides align to TRBD2. CDR3 length equals 15 residues. In germline, CDR1 is MNHEY, CDR2 SMNVEV (reference sequence). Unmatched junction bases numbered 4, after V lost 6 bases and J lost 5 bases. Here the CDR3 reads CASRKGTSGDNEQFF. The CDR3 nucleotides read TGTGCCAGCAGAAAGGGGACTAGCGGGGACAATGAGCAGTTCTTC.